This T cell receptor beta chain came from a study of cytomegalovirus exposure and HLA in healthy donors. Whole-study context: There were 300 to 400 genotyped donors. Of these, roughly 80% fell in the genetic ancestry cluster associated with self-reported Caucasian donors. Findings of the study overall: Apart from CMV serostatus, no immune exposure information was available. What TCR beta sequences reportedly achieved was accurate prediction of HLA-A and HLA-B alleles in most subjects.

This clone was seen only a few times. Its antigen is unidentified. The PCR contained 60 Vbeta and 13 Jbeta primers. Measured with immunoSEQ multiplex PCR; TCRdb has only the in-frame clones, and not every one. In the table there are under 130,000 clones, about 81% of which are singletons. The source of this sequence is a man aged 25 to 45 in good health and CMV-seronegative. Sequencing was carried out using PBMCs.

The CDR3 DNA reads TGCGCCAGCAGCTTGGAGACAGGGTCCAGGCCCCAGCATTTT. This gives the protein CASSLETGSRPQHF. The rearrangement joins TRBV5-1 to TRBJ1-5, with 7 nucleotides matching TRBD1. Trimming removed 0 bases from V and 9 bases from J; junction bases left unmatched: 6. The CDR3 has 14 residues. CDR1 and CDR2 from the germline V gene are SGHRS and YFSETQ.